This T cell receptor beta chain was found in a study of T cell responses to AZD1222 COVID-19 vaccine. Notes on this clone: The target antigen is unknown.

Sequencing was performed with immunoSEQ multiplex PCR; in TCRdb, only in-frame clones are kept and a portion is missing. The table records some 170,000 clones, about 90% of them present only once. Trimming left V 0 bases short and J 4 bases short, with 6 bases between. Germline assignment: CDR1 MNHNS and CDR2 SASEGT. This CDR3 is built from 13 residues. General study results and limits: White British people made up most donors, females outnumbered males, and clonal diversity was possibly underestimated.

The chain combines TRBV6-1 with TRBJ1-2; D is perhaps TRBD1 (5 bases). The sequenced sample was peripheral blood, obtained on day 0 of MenACWY control vaccination. This sequence was found in an adult in good health. CDR3 region: CASSEAGVYGYTF. DNA of the CDR3: TGTGCCAGCAGTGAAGCAGGGGTCTATGGCTACACCTTC.